The rows below give T cell receptor beta chains drawn from one sample of a study of cytomegalovirus exposure and HLA in healthy donors. Profiling relied on immunoSEQ multiplex PCR, and the TCRdb table lists in-frame clones only, not all of them. The sample shows 150,000 to 160,000 clones, about 80% of them seen only once. Specimen: PBMCs. These receptors were taken from a man aged 25 to 45 in good health and CMV-seropositive. The CDR3 runs from the conserved cysteine through the conserved F or W. The order of the fields is J gene, V gene, clone size, D gene, CDR3 protein, CDR3 DNA. The D gene is left open where the match is weak. Some rows have no size entry. The others give once, few or many, or a class for an expanded clone.

TRBJ1-1 | TRBV10-3 | NA | TRBD1 | CAISGTGEAFF | TGTGCCATCAGTGGGACAGGTGAAGCTTTCTTT
TRBJ2-1 | TRBV28 | NA | TRBD1 | CASSPSGTGSDEQFF | TGTGCCAGCAGCCCCTCCGGGACAGGGTCGGATGAGCAGTTCTTC
TRBJ2-3 | TRBV4-2 | once | TRBD2 | CASSQEIPSGSTDTQYF | TGTGCCAGCAGCCAAGAGATACCTAGCGGGAGTACAGATACGCAGTATTTT
TRBJ2-7 | TRBV7-6 | NA | NA | CASSLRGTSYEQYF | TGTGCCAGCAGCTTAAGGGGAACCTCCTACGAGCAGTACTTC
TRBJ2-5 | TRBV2 | NA | TRBD2 | CASSEGTRVGQETQYF | TGTGCCAGCAGTGAAGGGACTAGGGTTGGTCAAGAGACCCAGTACTTC
TRBJ2-7 | TRBV9 | few | TRBD2 | CASSVGAGGTTYEQYF | TGTGCCAGCAGCGTAGGGGCGGGAGGGACAACCTACGAGCAGTACTTC
TRBJ2-7 | TRBV19 | NA | NA | CASSRIAVGEQYF | TGTGCCAGTAGCCGTATAGCGGTAGGGGAGCAGTACTTC
TRBJ1-1 | TRBV28 | NA | NA | CASSLVRRGTEAFF | TGTGCCAGCAGTTTAGTTCGGAGGGGAACTGAAGCTTTCTTT
TRBJ2-1 | TRBV7-9 | NA | NA | CASSLIGKAMEIGQFF | TGTGCCAGCAGCTTAATAGGTAAGGCCATGGAGATCGGGCAGTTCTTC
TRBJ1-1 | TRBV19 | NA | NA | CASSIAVNSLTSGAFF | TGTGCCAGTAGTATAGCCGTCAACAGCCTAACTTCAGGAGCTTTCTTT
TRBJ2-7 | TRBV28 | NA | NA | CASEASSYEQYF | TGTGCCAGCGAGGCGAGCTCCTACGAGCAGTACTTC
TRBJ2-4 | TRBV11-2 | NA | TRBD2 | CASSLGDYRALAKNIQYF | TGTGCCAGCAGCTTAGGGGACTACCGTGCCCTAGCCAAAAACATTCAGTACTTC
TRBJ2-7 | TRBV6-5 | NA | TRBD1 | CASSRQGEQYF | TGTGCCAGCAGCCGACAGGGCGAGCAGTACTTC
TRBJ2-1 | TRBV14 | once | TRBD2 | CASSQEGGIEQFF | TGTGCCAGCAGTCAAGAGGGAGGGATTGAGCAGTTCTTC
TRBJ2-1 | TRBV4-2 | NA | NA | CASSLDRNNEQFF | TGTGCCAGCAGCTTGGACAGAAACAATGAGCAGTTCTTC
TRBJ1-4 | TRBV6-1 | NA | NA | CASSQELVTNEKLFF | TGTGCCAGCAGCCAGGAATTGGTGACTAATGAAAAACTGTTTTTT
TRBJ2-5 | TRBV29-1 | NA | TRBD1 | CSVSFRQGETQYF | TGCAGCGTTTCCTTCCGACAGGGGGAGACCCAGTACTTC
TRBJ2-2 | TRBV5-1 | NA | NA | CASSLDSGNTGELFF | TGCGCCAGCAGCTTGGACAGCGGAAACACCGGGGAGCTGTTTTTT
TRBJ2-7 | TRBV28 | NA | NA | CASLAGLGYPYEQYF | TGTGCCAGCCTGGCAGGGCTGGGCTACCCCTACGAGCAGTACTTC
TRBJ2-1 | TRBV4-1 | NA | NA | CASSARLVYNEQFF | TGCGCCAGCAGCGCCCGACTAGTTTACAATGAGCAGTTCTTC
TRBJ1-1 | TRBV4-2 | once | TRBD1 | CASSQALSDRDTEAFF | TGTGCCAGCAGCCAAGCCCTTAGTGACAGGGACACTGAAGCTTTCTTT
TRBJ1-6 | TRBV7-9 | NA | TRBD1 | CASSPGTGEDSPLHF | TGTGCCAGCAGCCCCGGGACAGGGGAGGATTCACCCCTCCACTTT
TRBJ1-5 | TRBV27 | once | TRBD1 | CASSWTGSQPQHF | TGTGCCAGCAGTTGGACAGGGTCCCAGCCCCAGCATTTT
TRBJ1-4 | TRBV6-4 | once | NA | CASSLGTGTNEKLFF | TGTGCCAGCAGCCTTGGAACAGGGACCAATGAAAAACTGTTTTTT
TRBJ1-1 | TRBV7-2 | NA | TRBD1 | CASSLAKGQGAAGAFF | TGTGCCAGCAGCTTAGCGAAGGGACAGGGGGCGGCTGGAGCTTTCTTT
TRBJ1-5 | TRBV7-9 | NA | TRBD1 | CASSQSTGRQPQHF | TGTGCCAGCAGCCAATCGACAGGGAGGCAGCCCCAGCATTTT
TRBJ2-5 | TRBV11-2 | NA | TRBD2 | CASSPTPGGRRFQETQYF | TGTGCCAGCAGCCCCACCCCGGGGGGGAGACGGTTCCAAGAGACCCAGTACTTC